Each of the 2 T cell receptor beta chains below was sequenced from the same sample in a study of lymphopenia after photon versus proton radiotherapy. Assay used: immunoSEQ multiplex PCR; TCRdb lists only in-frame clones, some missing. Here the sample spans about 70,000 clones, roughly 92% being singletons. The material sequenced was peripheral blood, taken from a patient treated with photon-based radiotherapy. These receptor sequences come from a woman aged 40 to 50 with cholangiocarcinoma.

This clone appeared a single time. The V gene is TRBV2, the J gene TRBJ2-1; 7 positions agree with TRBD1. The CDR3 has 11 residues. Germline V CDR1 and CDR2: SNHLY, FYNNEI. V lost 6 bases to trimming and J lost 15 bases; unmatched junction nucleotides: 8. CDR3 protein: CASRQTGKLFF. The CDR3 DNA reads TGTGCCAGCAGACAGACAGGGAAGCTGTTCTTC.

This chain uses TRBV5-1 with TRBJ1-1, with 8 bases that match TRBD1. The ends lost 2 bases at V and 4 bases at J; junction bases unmatched: 7. Germline V gene data show CDR1 as SGHRS and CDR2 as YFSETQ. There are 15 residues in the CDR3. The chain's CDR3 is CASSFGTGRSTEAFF. The CDR3 nucleotides read TGCGCCAGCAGCTTCGGGACAGGACGGAGCACTGAAGCTTTCTTT.